This TCR beta chain was captured by sequencing in a study of blood T cell repertoires in COVID-19. Study as a whole: COVID-19 samples, acute and convalescent, were from the United States, Italy and Spain. T cells, B-cell-depleted T cells, or PBMCs provided the cDNA or gDNA that served as material.

The CDR3 is made up of 14 amino acids. Trimming took 10 bases from V and 2 from J, leaving 17 bases between them. Germline V CDR1 and CDR2: MNHEY, SVGAGI. Per the original data handling: From reference gene primer amplification, estimates of nucleated cell counts were derived. This table comes from immunoSEQ multiplex PCR, and its TCRdb copy is limited to in-frame clones, with some not included. V and J calls and clone size are copied from that table; D and trimming were computed from the DNA. The sample has 98,000 or so clones, 85% to 90% seen once. The TCR was taken from a human donor in a cohort sampled during active COVID-19. The chain carries TRBV6-5 and TRBJ1-2, with D possibly being TRBD1 (5 bases). Sequencing was carried out using peripheral blood. CDR3 sequence reads: CAIRPFGGNYGYTF. The CDR3 DNA sequence: TGTGCCATCCGCCCCTTCGGGGGAAACTATGGCTACACCTTC.